This TCR beta chain comes out of a study of cytomegalovirus exposure and HLA in healthy donors. Across the whole study: Most genotyped donors, 75% to 85% of around 370, had Caucasian-associated genetic ancestry. Study-level findings and limits: Looking again later, the authors saw that most CMV-associated TCR beta chains seemed HLA-restricted. The investigators catalogued 150 to 200 TCR beta chains as cytomegalovirus-associated. Previously analyzed data showed that most TCR beta V segments were productive at a frequency of about 87% or about 30%.

60 Vbeta and 13 Jbeta primers were used in PCR. The protocol was immunoSEQ multiplex PCR, while the TCRdb copy is restricted to in-frame clones and leaves out a portion. The ten top clones account for roughly 1.2%, within a sample of about 200,000 clones. To note about this clone: Its matching antigen is unknown.

The material sequenced was PBMCs. The sequence was obtained from a girl aged 2 to 9 in good health and CMV-seropositive.

CDR3 DNA sequence: TGTGCCACCGCGTCGCTAGCGGGAGTTCCCTCCTACGAGCAGTACTTC. This encodes CATASLAGVPSYEQYF. The chain uses TRBV27 and TRBJ2-7; 10 bases map to TRBD2. Germline lookup yields CDR1 MNHEY and CDR2 SMNVEV (reference sequence). V lost 10 bases, J lost 0 bases, and 12 bases stayed unmatched. The CDR3 loop spans 16 amino acids.